This entry concerns a single T cell receptor (beta chain). What it recognizes is unknown. The PCR used 60 Vbeta and 13 Jbeta primers. Libraries were prepared by immunoSEQ multiplex PCR; TCRdb keeps only in-frame clonotypes and omits some of them. The data show around 200,000 clones, 70% to 85% seen once. The data originate from a study of cytomegalovirus exposure and HLA in healthy donors. Broader study findings: Rarity characterized most TCR sequences, yet some public TCRs appeared in many donors. Indistinguishability led to the exclusion of some V segments, TRBV6-2 and TRBV6-3 included. Reportedly, fewer N-insertions than the 666-donor mean appeared in an Asian-associated ancestry cluster in a later analysis.

Germline-derived CDR1 and CDR2 are SGHTA and FQGNSA. CDR3 size: 15 residues. The V gene lost 6 bases and the J gene lost 2 bases, with 13 bases spanning the gap. Sequencing input: PBMCs. This TCR derives from a girl aged 2-9 years in good health and CMV-seropositive. The chain joins TRBV7-2 to TRBJ2-2, with TRBD2 as a possible D gene (6 bases). As DNA, the CDR3 is TGTGCCAGCAGTCCGGGACTGATAAACACCGGGGAGCTGTTTTTT. It encodes CASSPGLINTGELFF.